What follows are 13 T cell receptor beta chains derived from one specimen sequenced in a study of T cells in Graves' hyperthyroidism and ophthalmopathy. RNA transcripts gave rise to amplified TCR beta CDR3 regions. The primer set for the first-round RT-PCR of the TCR CDR3 was HTBI. TCRdb redid the calling of the multiplex PCR reads with MiXCR, one entry per CDR3 protein. The sample has fewer than 350,000 distinct CDR3 sequences, about 14% seen once. Sequenced input: blood. These receptors were obtained from a woman aged 30 to 39 with Graves' hyperthyroidism that later progressed to Graves' ophthalmopathy.

This clonotype has only a few counts. One base away lies a much larger clone, so this may be a sequencing read error. This chain connects TRBV7-2 to TRBJ1-2; 8 nucleotides line up with TRBD1. In germline, CDR1 is SGHTA, CDR2 FQGNSA. The CDR3 loop spans 14 amino acids. DNA of the CDR3: TGTGCCAGCAGCTACGGACAGGGCAGCTATGACTACACCTTC. Protein product: CASSYGQGSYDYTF.

Many counts were recorded for this clonotype. The CDR3 is CASSLTGDYEQYF. The CDR3 DNA follows: TGTGCCAGCAGTCTCACCGGAGACTACGAGCAGTACTTC. The chain employs TRBV12-3 or TRBV12-4 and TRBJ2-7; the D is unclear. CDR3 length equals 13 residues. V was pared by 5 bases and J by 3 bases, with 11 bases between.

This clonotype was found many times. The rearrangement joins TRBV13 to TRBJ2-3, with TRBD2 as a possible D gene (5 bases). The CDR3 is 14 amino acids. V lost 5 bases and J lost 3, with 12 bases in between. In germline, CDR1 is PRHDT, CDR2 FYEKMQ (reference sequence). The CDR3 bases are TGTGCCAGCAGCCGGGGTAGTGGGACAGATACGCAGTATTTT. Translation gives CASSRGSGTDTQYF.

This clonotype has ten or more counts. The chain joins TRBV7-9 to TRBJ1-5, with a weak D call TRBD1 (6 bases). Germline V gives CDR1 SEHNR, CDR2 FQNEAQ (reference sequence). Trimming took off 5 bases at V and 2 bases at J, with 16 bases between the two ends. The CDR3 spans 16 residues. CDR3 in DNA: TGTGCCAGCAGCCCTAGGATGGGGGGCGGCAATCAGCCCCAGCATTTT. Translating gives CASSPRMGGGNQPQHF. Filled out from reference TRBV7-9 and TRBJ1-5, the complete variable domain reads DTGVSQNPRHKITKRGQNVTFRCDPISEHNRLYWYRQTLGQGPEFLTYFQNEAQLEKSRLLSDRFSAERPKGSFSTLEIQRTEQGDSAMYLCASSPRMGGGNQPQHFGDGTRLSIL.

This clonotype was recorded at least ten times. The CDR3 loop reads CASSPLSGKSYNEQFF. The DNA for the CDR3 is TGTGCCAGCAGCCCCCTTAGCGGCAAGAGCTACAATGAGCAGTTCTTC. J is TRBJ2-1 and V is TRBV7-9; maybe TRBD2 (6 bases). Germline V gene lookup returns CDR1 SEHNR and CDR2 FQNEAQ (reference sequence). The CDR3 is 16 residues long. V was trimmed by 5 bases and J by 3 bases, leaving 17 bases between them. The variable domain in full, with the rest retrieved from reference TRBV7-9 and TRBJ2-1, is DTGVSQNPRHKITKRGQNVTFRCDPISEHNRLYWYRQTLGQGPEFLTYFQNEAQLEKSRLLSDRFSAERPKGSFSTLEIQRTEQGDSAMYLCASSPLSGKSYNEQFFGPGTRLTVL.

This chain uses TRBV7-8 with TRBJ2-5; TRBD1 agrees at 7 bases. Germline CDR1 is SGHVS and CDR2 is FQNEAQ. The trim removed 3 bases at V and 3 bases at J, leaving 10 bases unmatched. The CDR3 sequence is 16 residues long. This CDR3 reads CASSFTTRDREETQYF. For the CDR3, the DNA is TGTGCCAGCAGCTTCACCACCCGGGACAGAGAAGAGACCCAGTACTTC.

In its sample, this clonotype was seen many times. This chain connects TRBV15 to TRBJ1-6, with 7 bases fitting TRBD1. Germline V CDR1 and CDR2: LNHNV, YYDKDF (reference sequence). This CDR3 contains 15 residues. With V trimmed by 5 bases and J by 10 bases, 11 bases remained unmatched. The CDR3 loop reads CATSLDRAERSPLHF. The DNA of the CDR3 is TGTGCCACCAGCTTAGACAGGGCCGAGCGCTCACCCCTCCACTTT. The full variable domain, its missing parts supplied by reference TRBV15 and TRBJ1-6, is DAMVIQNPRYQVTQFGKPVTLSCSQTLNHNVMYWYQQKSSQAPKLLFHYYDKDFNNEADTPDNFQSRRPNTSFCFLDIRSPGLGDTAMYLCATSLDRAERSPLHFGNGTRLTVT.

Only a few counts were recorded for this clonotype. The V gene is TRBV12-3 or TRBV12-4, the J gene TRBJ1-5; 10 bases map to TRBD1. Germline trimming cut 3 bases from V and 4 bases from J; bases unmatched to any gene: 3. This CDR3 has 15 amino acids. In DNA, the CDR3 is TGTGCCAGCAGTTTTTTGGGACAGGGGAATCAGCCCCAGCATTTT. It is translated as CASSFLGQGNQPQHF.

This clonotype was detected ten times or more. The chain combines TRBV20-1 with TRBJ2-3; TRBD2 matches at 9 bases. The V gene end was trimmed by 4 bases and the J gene end by 8 bases; junction bases not matched to a gene: 7. Per germline, CDR1 DFQATT and CDR2 SNEGSKA (reference sequence). The CDR3 sequence is 13 residues long. CDR3 amino acids: CSATASGTGTQYF. For the CDR3, the DNA is TGCAGTGCTACGGCTAGCGGGACTGGTACGCAGTATTTT.

Ten or more counts support this clonotype. This chain joins TRBV20-1 and TRBJ1-3; D is perhaps TRBD1 (6 bases). The germline gives CDR1 DFQATT, CDR2 SNEGSKA (reference sequence). This CDR3 region has 15 residues. The germline V and J ends were trimmed by 1 base and 0 bases, with 10 bases remaining between them. CDR3 residues: CSARVGGNSGNTIYF. The CDR3 DNA sequence: TGCAGTGCTAGAGTCGGGGGCAACTCTGGAAACACCATATATTTT.

This clonotype showed up many times. This chain links TRBV6-4 with TRBJ2-1, with 9 bases matching TRBD2. There are 15 residues in the CDR3. Germline assignment: CDR1 MRHNA and CDR2 SNTAGT. V lost 0 bases and J lost 5; bases outside the gene matches: 2. CDR3 sequence (DNA): TGTGCCAGCAGTGACTCTGCGGGAGGGAACAATGAGCAGTTCTTC. It is translated as CASSDSAGGNNEQFF.

This clonotype has ten or more counts. In DNA, the CDR3 is TGCGCCAGCAGCCAAGGGGGCTGGTTGCCCCAGCATTTT. This encodes CASSQGGWLPQHF. The chain employs TRBV4-1 and TRBJ1-5; a weak D match, TRBD1 (5 bases). The CDR3 is 13 amino acids. V gave up 1 base and J gave up 9 bases, with 10 bases separating them. From germline, CDR1 is MGHRA and CDR2 YSYEKL.

This clonotype appeared a few times. This chain uses TRBV5-5 with TRBJ1-1; D might be TRBD1 (5 bases). Between the trimmed V and J ends, which lost 5 bases and 1 base, there was a span of 15 bases. The CDR3 runs to 15 residues. Looked up from germline, CDR1 is SGHKS and CDR2 is YYEKEE (reference sequence). This chain's CDR3 is CASSSRGGKNTEAFF. CDR3 in DNA: TGTGCCAGCAGTTCCCGGGGGGGGAAGAACACTGAAGCTTTCTTT.